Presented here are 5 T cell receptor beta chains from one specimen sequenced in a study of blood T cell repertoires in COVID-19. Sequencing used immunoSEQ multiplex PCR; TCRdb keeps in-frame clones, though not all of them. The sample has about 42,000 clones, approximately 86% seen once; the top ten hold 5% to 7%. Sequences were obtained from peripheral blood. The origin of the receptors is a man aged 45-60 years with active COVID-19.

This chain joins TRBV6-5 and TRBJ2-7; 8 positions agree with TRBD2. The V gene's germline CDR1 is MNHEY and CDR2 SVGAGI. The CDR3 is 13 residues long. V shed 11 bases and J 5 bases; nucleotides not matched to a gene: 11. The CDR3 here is CACAGGGKDEQYF. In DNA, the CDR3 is TGTGCCTGCGCAGGCGGGGGGAAGGACGAGCAGTACTTC.

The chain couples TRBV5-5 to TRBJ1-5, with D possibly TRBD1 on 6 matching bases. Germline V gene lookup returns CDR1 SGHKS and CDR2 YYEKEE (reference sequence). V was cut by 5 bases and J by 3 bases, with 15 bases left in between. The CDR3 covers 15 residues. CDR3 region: CASRPGQGYNQPQHF. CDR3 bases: TGTGCCAGCAGACCAGGTCAGGGGTACAATCAGCCCCAGCATTTT. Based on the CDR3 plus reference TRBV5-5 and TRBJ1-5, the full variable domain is DAGVTQSPTHLIKTRGQQVTLRCSPISGHKSVSWYQQVLGQGPQFIFQYYEKEERGRGNFPDRFSARQFPNYSSELNVNALLLGDSALYLCASRPGQGYNQPQHFGDGTRLSIL.

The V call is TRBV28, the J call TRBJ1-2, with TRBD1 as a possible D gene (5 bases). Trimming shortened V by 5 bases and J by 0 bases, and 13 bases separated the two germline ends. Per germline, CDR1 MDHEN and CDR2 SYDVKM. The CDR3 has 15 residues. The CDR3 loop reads CASSRTGNPNYGYTF. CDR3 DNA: TGTGCCAGCAGTCGAACAGGAAATCCTAACTATGGCTACACCTTC.

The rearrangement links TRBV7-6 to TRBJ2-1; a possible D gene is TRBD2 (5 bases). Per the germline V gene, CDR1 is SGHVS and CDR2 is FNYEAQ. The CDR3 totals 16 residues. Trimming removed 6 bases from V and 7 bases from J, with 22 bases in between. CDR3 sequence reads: CASSATRGQTWNEQFF. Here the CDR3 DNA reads TGTGCCAGCAGTGCCACTCGCGGGCAGACCTGGAATGAGCAGTTCTTC.

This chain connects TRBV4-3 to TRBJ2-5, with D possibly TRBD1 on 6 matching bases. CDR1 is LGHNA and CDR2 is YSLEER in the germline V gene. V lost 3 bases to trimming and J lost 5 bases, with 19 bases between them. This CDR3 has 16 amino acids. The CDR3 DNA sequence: TGCGCCAGCAGCCACAACCCCAGGGGAGAAGGGGAGACCCAGTACTTC. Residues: CASSHNPRGEGETQYF.